This T cell receptor (beta chain) came from a study of T-cell reconstitution after alpha-beta-depleted transplantation in children. The TCRbeta library was prepared with unique molecular identifiers. TCRdb used MiXCR to reprocess the PCR reads, holding one entry per CDR3 protein. The table includes fewer than 700,000 distinct CDR3 sequences, under 30% detected once. Overall study results and limits: The study reportedly traced alpha-beta T cells about two months after transplant to several hundred expanded graft clones. Fresh T-cell production supplied most of the T-cell counts and diversity seen one year after transplant. Day-60 TCRbeta diversity that was high in some patients was derived from surviving recipient T cells and thymic progenitors.

CDR1 KGHSH and CDR2 LQKENI come from the germline V gene. The ends were cut back, 3 bases at V and 2 bases at J, with 18 bases in the middle. The CDR3 is made up of 17 amino acids. This clonotype appeared a few times. Its antigen is not known. This clonotype was sampled from a boy under two years old who had a stem cell transplant for acute myeloid leukemia, so the T cells may come from the graft donor. The chain employs TRBV18 and TRBJ2-3; no definite D call. The sample consisted of PBMCs, mostly from graft donor cells, taken 360 days after TCRalphabeta/CD19-depleted stem cell transplant. The CDR3 coding sequence is TGTGCCAGCTCACCCCTACCGGACGGTACCTCCACAGATACGCAGTATTTT. It encodes CASSPLPDGTSTDTQYF.